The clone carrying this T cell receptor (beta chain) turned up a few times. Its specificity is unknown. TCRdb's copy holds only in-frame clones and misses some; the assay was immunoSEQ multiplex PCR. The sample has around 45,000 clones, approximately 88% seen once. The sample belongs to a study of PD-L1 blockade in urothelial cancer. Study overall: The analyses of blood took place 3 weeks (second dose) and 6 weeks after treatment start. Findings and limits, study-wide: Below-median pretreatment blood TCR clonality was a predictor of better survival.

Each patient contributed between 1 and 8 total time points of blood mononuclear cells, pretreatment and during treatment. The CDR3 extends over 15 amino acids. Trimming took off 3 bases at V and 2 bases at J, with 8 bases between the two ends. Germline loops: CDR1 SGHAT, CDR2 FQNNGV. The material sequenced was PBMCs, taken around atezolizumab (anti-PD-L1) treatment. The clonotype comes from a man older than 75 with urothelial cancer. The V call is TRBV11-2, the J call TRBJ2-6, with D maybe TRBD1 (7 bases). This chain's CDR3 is CASSFRGAGANVLTF. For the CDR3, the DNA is TGTGCCAGCAGCTTCAGGGGGGCTGGGGCCAACGTCCTGACTTTC.